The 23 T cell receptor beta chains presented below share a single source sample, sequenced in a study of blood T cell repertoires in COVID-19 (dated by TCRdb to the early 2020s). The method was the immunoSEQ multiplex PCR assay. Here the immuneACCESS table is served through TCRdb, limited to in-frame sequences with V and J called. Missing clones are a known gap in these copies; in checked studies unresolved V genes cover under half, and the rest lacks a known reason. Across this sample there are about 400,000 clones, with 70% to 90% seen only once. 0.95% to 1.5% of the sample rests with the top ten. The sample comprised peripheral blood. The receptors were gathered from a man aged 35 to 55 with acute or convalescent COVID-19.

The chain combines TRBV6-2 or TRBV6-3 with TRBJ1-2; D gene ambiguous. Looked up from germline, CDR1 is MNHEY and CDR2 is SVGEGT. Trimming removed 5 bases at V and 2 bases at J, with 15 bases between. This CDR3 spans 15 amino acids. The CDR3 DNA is TGTGCCAGCAGTCCGACTGCTAGAGGGAACTATGGCTACACCTTC. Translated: CASSPTARGNYGYTF.

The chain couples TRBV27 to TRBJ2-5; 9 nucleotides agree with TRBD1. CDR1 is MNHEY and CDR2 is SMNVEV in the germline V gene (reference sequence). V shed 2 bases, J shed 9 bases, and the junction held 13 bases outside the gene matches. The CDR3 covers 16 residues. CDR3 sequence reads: CASSLIGTGGAGAQYF. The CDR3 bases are TGTGCCAGCAGTTTAATCGGCACAGGGGGCGCGGGGGCCCAGTACTTC.

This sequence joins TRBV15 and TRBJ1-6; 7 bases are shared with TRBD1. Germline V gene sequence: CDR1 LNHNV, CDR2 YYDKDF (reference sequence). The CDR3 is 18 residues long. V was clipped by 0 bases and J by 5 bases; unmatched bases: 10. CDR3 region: CATSRDVQGFTDNSPLHF. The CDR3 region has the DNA TGTGCCACCAGCAGAGATGTACAGGGGTTTACCGATAATTCACCCCTCCACTTT.

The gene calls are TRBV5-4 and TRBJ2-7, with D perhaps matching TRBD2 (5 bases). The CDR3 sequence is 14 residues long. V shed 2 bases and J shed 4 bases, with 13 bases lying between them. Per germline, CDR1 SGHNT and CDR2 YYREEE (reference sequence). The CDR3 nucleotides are TGTGCCAGCAGCTTAAAGCGGTATCCTTACGAGCAGTACTTC. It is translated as CASSLKRYPYEQYF. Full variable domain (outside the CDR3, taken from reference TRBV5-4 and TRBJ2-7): ETGVTQSPTHLIKTRGQQVTLRCSSQSGHNTVSWYQQALGQGPQFIFQYYREEENGRGNFPPRFSGLQFPNYSSELNVNALELDDSALYLCASSLKRYPYEQYFGPGTRLTVT.

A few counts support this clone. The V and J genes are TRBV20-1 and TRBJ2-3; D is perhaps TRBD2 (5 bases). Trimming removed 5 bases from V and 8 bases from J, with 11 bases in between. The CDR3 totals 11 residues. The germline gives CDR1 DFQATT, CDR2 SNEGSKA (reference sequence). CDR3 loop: CSAQIEGTQYF. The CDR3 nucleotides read TGCAGTGCTCAGATTGAGGGTACGCAGTATTTT.

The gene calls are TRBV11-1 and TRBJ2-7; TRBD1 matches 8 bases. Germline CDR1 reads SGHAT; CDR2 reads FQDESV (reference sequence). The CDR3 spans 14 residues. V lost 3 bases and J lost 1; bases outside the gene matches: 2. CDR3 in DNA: TGTGCCAGCAGCTTGAGGACAGGGTCCTACGAGCAGTACTTC. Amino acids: CASSLRTGSYEQYF.

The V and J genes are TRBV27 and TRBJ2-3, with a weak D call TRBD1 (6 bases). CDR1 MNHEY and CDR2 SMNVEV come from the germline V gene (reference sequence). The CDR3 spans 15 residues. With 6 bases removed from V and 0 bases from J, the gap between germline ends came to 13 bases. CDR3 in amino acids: CASRPQGPSTDTQYF. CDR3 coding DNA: TGTGCCAGCAGACCACAGGGTCCCAGCACAGATACGCAGTATTTT.

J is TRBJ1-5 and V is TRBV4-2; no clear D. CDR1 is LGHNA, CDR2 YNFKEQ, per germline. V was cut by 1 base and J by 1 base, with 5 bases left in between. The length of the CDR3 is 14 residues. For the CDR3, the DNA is TGTGCCAGCAGCCAAGGCCGGAGCAATCAGCCCCAGCATTTT. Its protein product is CASSQGRSNQPQHF.

CDR3 nucleotide sequence: TGTGCCAGCAGCACACCCTCAGGGTATCAGTACTTC. It specifies CASSTPSGYQYF. This rearrangement joins TRBV11-3 to TRBJ2-7; D possibly corresponds to TRBD1 (5 bases). The CDR3 covers 12 residues. Germline V gene sequence: CDR1 SGHNT, CDR2 YENEEA. The V end lost 5 bases, the J end lost 10 bases, and 15 bases lay between the germline ends.

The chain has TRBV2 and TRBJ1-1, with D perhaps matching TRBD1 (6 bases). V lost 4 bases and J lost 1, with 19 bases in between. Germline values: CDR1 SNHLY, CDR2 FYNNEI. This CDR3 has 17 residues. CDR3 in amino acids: CASSGRQGYARNTEAFF. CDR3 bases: TGTGCCAGCAGTGGTCGGCAGGGGTACGCAAGGAACACTGAAGCTTTCTTT.

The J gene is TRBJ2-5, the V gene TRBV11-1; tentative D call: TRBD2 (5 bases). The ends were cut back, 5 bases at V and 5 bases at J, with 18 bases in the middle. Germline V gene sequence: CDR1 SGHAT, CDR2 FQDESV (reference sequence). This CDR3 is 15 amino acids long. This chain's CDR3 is CASSRAVGSGETQYF. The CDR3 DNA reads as TGTGCCAGCAGCCGAGCGGTAGGGTCGGGGGAGACCCAGTACTTC. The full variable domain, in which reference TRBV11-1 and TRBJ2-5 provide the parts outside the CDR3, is EAEVAQSPRYKITEKSQAVAFWCDPISGHATLYWYRQILGQGPELLVQFQDESVVDDSQLPKDRFSAERLKGVDSTLKIQPAELGDSAMYLCASSRAVGSGETQYFGPGTRLLVL.

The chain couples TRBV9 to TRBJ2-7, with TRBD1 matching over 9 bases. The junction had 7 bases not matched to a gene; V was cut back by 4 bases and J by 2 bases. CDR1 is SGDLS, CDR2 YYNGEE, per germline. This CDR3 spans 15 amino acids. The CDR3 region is CASSTGGGTAYEQYF. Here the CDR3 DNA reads TGTGCCAGCAGCACAGGGGGCGGGACGGCCTACGAGCAGTACTTC.

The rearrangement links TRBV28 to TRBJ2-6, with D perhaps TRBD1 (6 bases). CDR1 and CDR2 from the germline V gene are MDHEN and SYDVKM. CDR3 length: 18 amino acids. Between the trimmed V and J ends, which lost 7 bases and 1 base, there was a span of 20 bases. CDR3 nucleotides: TGTGCCAGCAAAAATTCCGGGACACTCACGTCTGGGGCCAACGTCCTGACTTTC. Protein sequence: CASKNSGTLTSGANVLTF.

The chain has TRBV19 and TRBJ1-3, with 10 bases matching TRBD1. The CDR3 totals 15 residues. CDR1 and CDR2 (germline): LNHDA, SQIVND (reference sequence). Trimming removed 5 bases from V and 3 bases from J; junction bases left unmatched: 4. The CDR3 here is CASSRQGANGNTIYF. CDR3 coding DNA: TGTGCCAGTAGTCGACAGGGGGCAAATGGAAACACCATATATTTT.

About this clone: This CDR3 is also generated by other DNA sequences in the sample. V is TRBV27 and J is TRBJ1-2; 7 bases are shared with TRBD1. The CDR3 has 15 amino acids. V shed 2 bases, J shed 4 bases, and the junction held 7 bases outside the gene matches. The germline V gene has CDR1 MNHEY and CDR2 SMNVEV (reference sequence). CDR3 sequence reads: CASSLVGQPLYGYTF. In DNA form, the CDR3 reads TGTGCCAGCAGTTTAGTGGGACAGCCCCTCTATGGCTACACCTTC.

CDR3 residues: CASRGQILTDTQYF. DNA for the CDR3: TGTGCCAGTAGGGGACAGATTCTCACAGATACGCAGTATTTT. The rearrangement joins TRBV19 to TRBJ2-3; 7 nucleotides agree with TRBD1. Per the germline V gene, CDR1 is LNHDA and CDR2 is SQIVND (reference sequence). The CDR3 sequence is 14 residues long. Trimming at V came to 6 bases and at J to 2 bases, leaving 5 bases not matched to a gene. The full variable domain, rest sourced from reference TRBV19 and TRBJ2-3, is DGGITQSPKYLFRKEGQNVTLSCEQNLNHDAMYWYRQDPGQGLRLIYYSQIVNDFQKGDIAEGYSVSREKKESFPLTVTSAQKNPTAFYLCASRGQILTDTQYFGPGTRLTVL.

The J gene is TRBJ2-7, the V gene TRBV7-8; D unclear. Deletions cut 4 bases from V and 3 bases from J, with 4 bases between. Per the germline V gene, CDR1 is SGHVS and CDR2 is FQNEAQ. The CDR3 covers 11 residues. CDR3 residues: CASSSNYEQYF. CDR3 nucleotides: TGTGCCAGCAGCTCCAACTACGAGCAGTACTTC.

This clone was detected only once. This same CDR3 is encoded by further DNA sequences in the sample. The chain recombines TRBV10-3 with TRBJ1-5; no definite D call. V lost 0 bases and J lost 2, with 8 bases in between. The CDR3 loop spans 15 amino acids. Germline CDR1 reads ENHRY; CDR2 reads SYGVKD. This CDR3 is CAISESGQGNQPQHF. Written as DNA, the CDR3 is TGTGCCATCAGTGAGTCGGGTCAGGGCAATCAGCCCCAGCATTTT.

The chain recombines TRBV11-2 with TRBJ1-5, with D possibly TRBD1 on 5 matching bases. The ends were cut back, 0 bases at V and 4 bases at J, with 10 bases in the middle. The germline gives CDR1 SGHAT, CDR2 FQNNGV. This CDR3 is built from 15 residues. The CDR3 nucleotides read TGTGCCAGCAGCTTAGATTGGGGGGGGAATCAGCCCCAGCATTTT. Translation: CASSLDWGGNQPQHF.

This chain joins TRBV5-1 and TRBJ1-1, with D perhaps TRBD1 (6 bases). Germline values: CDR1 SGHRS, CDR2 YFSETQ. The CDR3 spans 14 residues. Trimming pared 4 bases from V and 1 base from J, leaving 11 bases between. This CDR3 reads CASSHRDRNTEAFF. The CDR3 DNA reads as TGCGCCAGCAGCCACAGGGATAGGAACACTGAAGCTTTCTTT.

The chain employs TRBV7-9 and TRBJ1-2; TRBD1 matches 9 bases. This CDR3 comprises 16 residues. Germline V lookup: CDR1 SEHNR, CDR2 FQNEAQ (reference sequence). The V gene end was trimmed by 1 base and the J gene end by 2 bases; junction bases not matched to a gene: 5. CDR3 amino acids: CASSLGSGQGNYGYTF. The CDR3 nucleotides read TGTGCCAGCAGCTTAGGGTCCGGACAGGGGAACTATGGCTACACCTTC.

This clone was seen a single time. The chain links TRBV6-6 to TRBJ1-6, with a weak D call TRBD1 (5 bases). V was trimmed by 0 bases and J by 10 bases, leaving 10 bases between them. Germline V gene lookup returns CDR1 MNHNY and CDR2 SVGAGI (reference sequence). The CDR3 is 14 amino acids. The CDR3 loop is CASSYSRGLSPLHF. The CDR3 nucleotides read TGTGCCAGCAGTTACTCGCGGGGACTCTCACCCCTCCACTTT.

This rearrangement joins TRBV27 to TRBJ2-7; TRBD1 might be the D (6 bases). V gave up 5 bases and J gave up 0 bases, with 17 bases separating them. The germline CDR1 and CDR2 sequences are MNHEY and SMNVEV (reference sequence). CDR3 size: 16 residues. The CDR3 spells CASSGQGTRLSYEQYF. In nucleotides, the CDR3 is TGTGCCAGCAGTGGCCAGGGGACCCGCCTCTCCTACGAGCAGTACTTC.